This T cell receptor beta chain was obtained from a study of cytomegalovirus exposure and HLA in healthy donors. As for the study in general: Of about 390 genotyped donors, about 81% grouped in the Caucasian-associated ancestry cluster.

Overall study results and limits: Presence/absence results assume similar sequencing depth per donor, which may not hold. Later analysis associated a missense DCLRE1C variant with TCR beta V- and J-gene trimming.

This clone was counted a few times. Its cognate antigen is unknown. The PCR contained 60 Vbeta and 13 Jbeta primers. Measured with immunoSEQ multiplex PCR; TCRdb has only the in-frame clones, and not every one. Of roughly 150,000 clones detected, 76% appear once; the ten largest clones hold 1.5% to 2%. The sequenced material came from PBMCs. This TCR was sampled from a woman aged 40 to 50 in good health and CMV-seronegative.

CDR3 amino acids: CASSKTGLNTEAFF. CDR3 bases: TGTGCCAGCAGCAAGACAGGGCTGAACACTGAAGCTTTCTTT. This chain connects TRBV6-5 to TRBJ1-1; TRBD1 matches 7 bases. Germline loops: CDR1 MNHEY, CDR2 SVGAGI. The V and J ends lost 6 bases and 0 bases, in that order; junction bases with no gene match: 4. There are 14 residues in the CDR3.